One sample yielded the 17 T cell receptor beta chains listed below, sequenced in a study of cytomegalovirus exposure and HLA in healthy donors. Produced via immunoSEQ multiplex PCR; TCRdb's table is partial and in-frame only. Of approximately 220,000 clones listed, under 95% were seen once; the top ten hold roughly 1%. Sequencing input: PBMCs. These TCRs come from a woman aged 18-29 years in good health and CMV-seronegative.

This clone was recorded only once. The rearrangement joins TRBV6-1 to TRBJ1-5; the D gene is possibly TRBD1 (5 bases). The CDR3 is 15 residues long. CDR1 is MNHNS and CDR2 is SASEGT in the germline V gene. V lost 6 bases, J lost 6 bases, and 18 bases lay in between. CDR3 amino acids: CASRERGDRGQPQHF. DNA for the CDR3: TGTGCCAGCAGGGAACGGGGGGACCGAGGTCAGCCCCAGCATTTT.

The rearrangement uses TRBV7-3 and TRBJ2-2; 8 bases map to TRBD2. Germline V lookup: CDR1 SGHTA, CDR2 FQGTGA. The V segment lost 3 bases and the J segment 4 bases; nucleotides outside the gene matches: 4. The CDR3 is made up of 15 amino acids. The CDR3 DNA is TGTGCCAGCAGCTTCTCGGGGGGGAGCACCGGGGAGCTGTTTTTT. Residues: CASSFSGGSTGELFF.

The rearrangement joins TRBV19 to TRBJ2-5; the match to TRBD2 covers 7 bases. Per germline, CDR1 LNHDA and CDR2 SQIVND (reference sequence). The CDR3 length is 14 residues. The V segment lost 7 bases and the J segment 5 bases; nucleotides outside the gene matches: 10. CDR3 loop: CASKVTSLVETQYF. The CDR3 nucleotides read TGTGCCAGTAAAGTGACTAGCCTTGTGGAGACCCAGTACTTC. The entire variable domain, with the rest obtained from reference TRBV19 and TRBJ2-5, is as follows: DGGITQSPKYLFRKEGQNVTLSCEQNLNHDAMYWYRQDPGQGLRLIYYSQIVNDFQKGDIAEGYSVSREKKESFPLTVTSAQKNPTAFYLCASKVTSLVETQYFGPGTRLLVL.

The rearrangement joins TRBV5-5 to TRBJ1-2; 7 nucleotides align to TRBD1. V shed 2 bases, J shed 4 bases, and the junction held 8 bases outside the gene matches. The CDR3 runs to 15 residues. Germline V gene sequence: CDR1 SGHKS, CDR2 YYEKEE (reference sequence). Written as DNA, the CDR3 is TGTGCCAGCAGCTTCGGTTACAGGGGAAGCTATGGCTACACCTTC. Translating gives CASSFGYRGSYGYTF. The full variable domain, its missing parts supplied by reference TRBV5-5 and TRBJ1-2, is DAGVTQSPTHLIKTRGQQVTLRCSPISGHKSVSWYQQVLGQGPQFIFQYYEKEERGRGNFPDRFSARQFPNYSSELNVNALLLGDSALYLCASSFGYRGSYGYTFGSGTRLTVV.

The chain is built from TRBV6-1 and TRBJ1-2; no clear D gene. Trimming stripped 2 bases from V and 5 bases from J, with 9 bases between. Germline V lookup: CDR1 MNHNS, CDR2 SASEGT. There are 13 residues in the CDR3. CDR3 sequence: CASSESAEYGYTF. In DNA form, the CDR3 reads TGTGCCAGCAGTGAATCCGCGGAATATGGCTACACCTTC.

In this sample, this clone turned up many times. The chain recombines TRBV28 with TRBJ2-1, with TRBD2 as a possible D gene (6 bases). The CDR3 covers 14 residues. Germline V gives CDR1 MDHEN, CDR2 SYDVKM. Trimming stripped 5 bases from V and 6 bases from J, with 14 bases between. CDR3 protein: CASSPRARGNEQFF. The DNA of the CDR3 is TGTGCCAGCAGTCCCCGGGCGCGGGGCAATGAGCAGTTCTTC. The whole variable domain, remainder taken from reference TRBV28 and TRBJ2-1, is DVKVTQSSRYLVKRTGEKVFLECVQDMDHENMFWYRQDPGLGLRLIYFSYDVKMKEKGDIPEGYSVSREKKERFSLILESASTNQTSMYLCASSPRARGNEQFFGPGTRLTVL.

The genes are TRBV4-1 and TRBJ1-1; D is unresolved. Germline V gene sequence: CDR1 MGHRA, CDR2 YSYEKL. This CDR3 contains 13 residues. Between the trimmed V and J ends, which lost 3 bases and 1 base, there was a span of 6 bases. The DNA of the CDR3 is TGCGCCAGCAGCCAGGCCCAGAACACTGAAGCTTTCTTT. Translating it yields CASSQAQNTEAFF.

This clone was detected only a few times. The rearrangement links TRBV19 to TRBJ1-2; D possibly corresponds to TRBD1 (5 bases). In germline, CDR1 is LNHDA, CDR2 SQIVND (reference sequence). V shed 2 bases and J shed 8 bases, with 12 bases lying between them. The CDR3 is made up of 13 amino acids. The CDR3 loop reads CASSISGSSGYTF. In nucleotides, the CDR3 is TGTGCCAGTAGTATATCAGGGTCGAGCGGCTACACCTTC.

DNA of the CDR3: TGTGCCAGCAGCGGAAACAGCCAAACCTACGAGCAGTACTTC. It encodes CASSGNSQTYEQYF. The chain combines TRBV9 with TRBJ2-7; no firm D call. The germline V and J ends were trimmed by 3 bases and 2 bases, with 12 bases remaining between them. Per the germline V gene, CDR1 is SGDLS and CDR2 is YYNGEE. This CDR3 contains 14 residues.

J is TRBJ1-6 and V is TRBV27; 7 positions match TRBD1. CDR1 is MNHEY and CDR2 is SMNVEV in the germline V gene (reference sequence). The J segment lost 10 bases and the V segment lost 3 bases, leaving 6 bases of the junction unmatched. The CDR3 runs to 14 residues. CDR3 region: CASSLTGFQSPLHF. CDR3 bases: TGTGCCAGCAGTTTGACAGGGTTTCAATCACCCCTCCACTTT.

The J gene is TRBJ1-1, the V gene TRBV5-1; TRBD1 matches at 7 bases. CDR1 SGHRS and CDR2 YFSETQ come from the germline V gene. The CDR3 loop spans 15 amino acids. The V gene end was trimmed by 4 bases and the J gene end by 4 bases; junction bases not matched to a gene: 10. In DNA, the CDR3 is TGCGCCAGCAGCCAATCGACAGGGTCAGGCACTGAAGCTTTCTTT. This gives the protein CASSQSTGSGTEAFF.

The chain combines TRBV2 with TRBJ2-7, with 7 bases aligning to TRBD1. J lost 6 bases, V lost 4 bases, and 9 bases had no gene match. Per the germline V gene, CDR1 is SNHLY and CDR2 is FYNNEI. The CDR3 extends over 14 amino acids. The CDR3 loop is CASSGVRQGIEQYF. The CDR3 DNA reads as TGTGCCAGCAGTGGGGTGAGACAGGGAATCGAGCAGTACTTC.

The rearrangement uses TRBV19 and TRBJ1-4; TRBD1 aligns across 8 bases. This CDR3 is built from 16 residues. The V gene's germline CDR1 is LNHDA and CDR2 SQIVND (reference sequence). Unmatched junction bases numbered 8, after V lost 3 bases and J lost 5 bases. CDR3 in DNA: TGTGCCAGTAGTATTGGTGGGACAGGACGAAATGAAAAACTGTTTTTT. Its translation: CASSIGGTGRNEKLFF.

The chain uses TRBV19 and TRBJ2-7, with D maybe TRBD1 (6 bases). This CDR3 spans 14 amino acids. V was clipped by 8 bases and J by 3 bases, with 17 bases between them. Germline values: CDR1 LNHDA, CDR2 SQIVND (reference sequence). CDR3 amino acids: CASSNRERRYEQYF. The CDR3 region has the DNA TGTGCCAGTTCCAACAGGGAGAGGCGCTACGAGCAGTACTTC.

This sequence joins TRBV2 and TRBJ2-5, with 10 bases that match TRBD1. Germline CDR1 SNHLY, CDR2 FYNNEI. The CDR3 is 14 residues long. V lost 6 bases to trimming and J lost 5 bases; unmatched junction nucleotides: 6. CDR3 nucleotides: TGTGCCAGCAGCGAGACAGGGGGCTCGGAGACCCAGTACTTC. Translation gives CASSETGGSETQYF. The variable domain in full, completed from reference TRBV2 and TRBJ2-5, reads EPEVTQTPSHQVTQMGQEVILRCVPISNHLYFYWYRQILGQKVEFLVSFYNNEISEKSEIFDDQFSVERPDGSNFTLKIRSTKLEDSAMYFCASSETGGSETQYFGPGTRLLVL.

The chain joins TRBV4-1 to TRBJ2-1; 9 nucleotides line up with TRBD1. The CDR3 extends over 16 amino acids. Germline V gives CDR1 MGHRA, CDR2 YSYEKL. The V and J ends lost 4 bases and 3 bases, in that order; junction bases with no gene match: 7. The CDR3 is CASSPPDRGIYNEQFF. Here the CDR3 DNA reads TGCGCCAGCAGCCCTCCAGACAGGGGGATCTACAATGAGCAGTTCTTC.

This chain links TRBV7-8 with TRBJ2-3; tentative D call: TRBD2 (6 bases). The V end lost 11 bases, the J end lost 6 bases, and 18 bases lay between the germline ends. Germline CDR1 and CDR2: SGHVS and FQNEAQ. The CDR3 consists of 13 residues. This CDR3 reads CALEDYKADTQYF. DNA of the CDR3: TGTGCCCTCGAGGACTACAAGGCGGATACGCAGTATTTT.